The 20 T cell receptor beta chains in this list originate from one sample, sequenced in a study of Tregs in tolerant kidney transplant recipients. Antigens for these TCRs are unknown. Method: immunoSEQ multiplex PCR; TCRdb's copy keeps in-frame clones and lacks some. In the table there are just under 45,000 clones, over 95% of which are singletons. Material for sequencing was Tregs from blood cultured with allogeneic cells. These receptor sequences come from a human donor in good health.

The V gene is TRBV6-1, the J gene TRBJ2-1, with 7 bases fitting TRBD1. V lost 6 bases and J lost 0; bases outside the gene matches: 5. The CDR3 loop spans 15 amino acids. From germline, CDR1 is MNHNS and CDR2 SASEGT. CDR3 coding DNA: TGTGCCAGCAGCCAGGGGGTGAGCTCCTACAATGAGCAGTTCTTC. It yields the protein CASSQGVSSYNEQFF.

This chain's CDR3 is CASSVGQGDQPQHF. In DNA form, the CDR3 reads TGTGCCAGCAGCGTAGGACAGGGGGATCAGCCCCAGCATTTT. The chain joins TRBV9 to TRBJ1-5; 9 nucleotides match TRBD1. The germline gives CDR1 SGDLS, CDR2 YYNGEE. The CDR3 has 14 amino acids. V lost 0 bases and J lost 5; bases outside the gene matches: 0.

The J gene is TRBJ1-2, the V gene TRBV7-9; a possible D gene is TRBD1 (6 bases). Germline V gives CDR1 SEHNR, CDR2 FQNEAQ (reference sequence). The CDR3 runs to 17 residues. Trimming took 1 base from V and 2 from J, leaving 17 bases between them. The CDR3 region has the DNA TGTGCCAGCAGCTTAGAGAGCAGGGGCCCGGGAAACTATGGCTACACCTTC. It is translated as CASSLESRGPGNYGYTF. The complete variable domain, with remaining parts taken from reference TRBV7-9 and TRBJ1-2, reads DTGVSQNPRHKITKRGQNVTFRCDPISEHNRLYWYRQTLGQGPEFLTYFQNEAQLEKSRLLSDRFSAERPKGSFSTLEIQRTEQGDSAMYLCASSLESRGPGNYGYTFGSGTRLTVV.

The chain joins TRBV29-1 to TRBJ2-2; maybe TRBD1 (6 bases). Germline CDR1 and CDR2: SQVTM and ANQGSEA. V gave up 3 bases and J gave up 5 bases, with 13 bases separating them. The length of the CDR3 is 14 residues. The CDR3 is CSVESGVGTGELFF. DNA for the CDR3: TGCAGCGTTGAGTCAGGGGTCGGGACCGGGGAGCTGTTTTTT.

The chain joins TRBV7-2 to TRBJ2-1; TRBD1 might be the D (5 bases). Trimming cost V 6 bases and J 6 bases, with 15 bases left between them. The CDR3 covers 14 residues. Germline CDR1 reads SGHTA; CDR2 reads FQGNSA. CDR3 sequence: CASRYLRRGNEQFF. As DNA, the CDR3 is TGTGCCAGCAGATACCTTAGAAGGGGCAATGAGCAGTTCTTC.

This clone was seen a few times. The chain has TRBV6-4 and TRBJ2-1, with 7 bases fitting TRBD2. Trimming at V came to 0 bases and at J to 5 bases, leaving 4 bases not matched to a gene. The CDR3 runs 15 residues. In germline, CDR1 is MRHNA, CDR2 SNTAGT. The CDR3 DNA sequence: TGTGCCAGCAGTGACTCGGCGGGGGAGAACAATGAGCAGTTCTTC. Its protein product is CASSDSAGENNEQFF.

This clone was observed a single time. V is TRBV5-1 and J is TRBJ1-2; TRBD1 might be the D (5 bases). The ends were cut back, 5 bases at V and 3 bases at J, with 11 bases in the middle. Germline CDR1 is SGHRS and CDR2 is YFSETQ. The CDR3 extends over 13 amino acids. CDR3 residues: CASRPGPDYGYTF. The CDR3 DNA follows: TGCGCCAGCAGGCCGGGACCAGACTATGGCTACACCTTC.

The rearrangement uses TRBV7-2 and TRBJ2-7; tentatively, D is TRBD2 (6 bases). The germline gives CDR1 SGHTA, CDR2 FQGNSA. V was cut by 3 bases and J by 0 bases, with 6 bases left in between. The CDR3 is made up of 13 amino acids. Here the CDR3 DNA reads TGTGCCAGCAGCTTTAGCGGCTCCTACGAGCAGTACTTC. Translation: CASSFSGSYEQYF.

The rearrangement joins TRBV5-1 to TRBJ2-3; 8 nucleotides agree with TRBD1. With 3 bases clipped from V and 3 bases from J, the junction kept 3 bases outside the gene matches. This CDR3 is 14 amino acids long. Germline V gives CDR1 SGHRS, CDR2 YFSETQ. Written as DNA, the CDR3 is TGCGCCAGCAGCTCAGGACAGGGTACAGATACGCAGTATTTT. It yields the protein CASSSGQGTDTQYF.

The genes are TRBV7-6 and TRBJ2-5, with D perhaps matching TRBD2 (6 bases). This CDR3 contains 15 residues. V lost 3 bases and J lost 5, with 16 bases in between. Germline V gives CDR1 SGHVS, CDR2 FNYEAQ. This chain's CDR3 is CASSFNAGSGETQYF. DNA of the CDR3: TGTGCCAGCAGCTTTAACGCGGGGTCAGGTGAGACCCAGTACTTC. Full variable domain (missing parts from reference TRBV7-6 and TRBJ2-5): GAGVSQSPRYKVTKRGQDVALRCDPISGHVSLYWYRQALGQGPEFLTYFNYEAQQDKSGLPNDRFSAERPEGSISTLTIQRTEQRDSAMYRCASSFNAGSGETQYFGPGTRLLVL.

The rearrangement joins TRBV9 to TRBJ1-3; a possible D gene is TRBD1 (5 bases). V was trimmed by 4 bases and J by 0 bases, leaving 11 bases between them. The CDR3 spans 15 residues. In germline, CDR1 is SGDLS, CDR2 YYNGEE. The CDR3, as DNA: TGTGCCAGCAGCCAAAGGGGACTCTCTGGAAACACCATATATTTT. As protein: CASSQRGLSGNTIYF.

The V and J genes are TRBV6-1 and TRBJ2-3; 9 bases line up with TRBD2. Germline V lookup: CDR1 MNHNS, CDR2 SASEGT. This CDR3 spans 15 amino acids. After removal of 6 bases from V and 2 bases from J, the junction contained 6 bases not matched to a gene. DNA of the CDR3: TGTGCCAGCAGCGAGACTAGCGGCTTCACAGATACGCAGTATTTT. This gives the protein CASSETSGFTDTQYF.

This chain links TRBV4-1 with TRBJ2-1; TRBD2 aligns across 8 bases. Germline trimming cut 4 bases from V and 1 base from J; bases unmatched to any gene: 9. The CDR3 runs to 17 residues. Germline values: CDR1 MGHRA, CDR2 YSYEKL. In DNA form, the CDR3 reads TGCGCCAGCAGCCCCCGGGAGGGCGGGGCTTCCTACAATGAGCAGTTCTTC. Translated: CASSPREGGASYNEQFF.

This clone was observed once. The chain is built from TRBV18 and TRBJ2-5, with TRBD1 matching over 8 bases. V lost 1 base and J lost 5; bases outside the gene matches: 9. Germline-derived CDR1 and CDR2 are KGHSH and LQKENI. The CDR3 length is 16 residues. The CDR3 DNA reads TGTGCCAGCTCACCACGGACAGGGAGAAGTGGGGAGACCCAGTACTTC. Translation: CASSPRTGRSGETQYF.

V gene TRBV18 combines with J gene TRBJ2-1; D is unclear. V lost 6 bases, J lost 0 bases, and 15 bases lay in between. The CDR3 sequence is 16 residues long. Germline loops: CDR1 KGHSH, CDR2 LQKENI. The CDR3: CASSPQLGHSYNEQFF. The CDR3 DNA sequence: TGTGCCAGCTCTCCTCAACTTGGCCACTCCTACAATGAGCAGTTCTTC.

This clone showed up just a few times. The sample holds other DNA sequences that translate to the same CDR3. V gene TRBV5-1 combines with J gene TRBJ1-2, with D perhaps matching TRBD1 (6 bases). The CDR3 contains 13 residues. Germline V lookup: CDR1 SGHRS, CDR2 YFSETQ. V was cut by 0 bases and J by 4 bases, with 7 bases left in between. In nucleotides, the CDR3 is TGCGCCAGCAGCTTGGGAGGGGGCTATGGCTACACCTTC. This translates into CASSLGGGYGYTF.

The chain joins TRBV5-1 to TRBJ2-7; 9 nucleotides align to TRBD2. Germline CDR1 SGHRS, CDR2 YFSETQ. The V segment lost 0 bases and the J segment 2 bases; nucleotides outside the gene matches: 3. CDR3 length: 15 amino acids. CDR3 sequence (DNA): TGCGCCAGCAGCTTGGAGCGGGGGGCGGCCTACGAGCAGTACTTC. Its protein is CASSLERGAAYEQYF.

The chain carries TRBV15 and TRBJ2-7; no reliable D call. The V gene lost 0 bases and the J gene lost 4 bases, with 7 bases spanning the gap. The CDR3 extends over 13 amino acids. From germline, CDR1 is LNHNV and CDR2 YYDKDF (reference sequence). CDR3 loop: CATSRDLAYEQYF. In DNA, the CDR3 is TGTGCCACCAGCAGAGATCTGGCTTACGAGCAGTACTTC.

Worth noting for this clone: The junction departs from the called germline gene at one end, perhaps through a read error. The rearrangement links TRBV5-6 to TRBJ1-2; 7 bases map to TRBD1. Germline CDR1 SGHDT, CDR2 YYEEEE. The CDR3 loop spans 17 amino acids. The chain's CDR3 is CASRLPQGGGGNYGYTF. The CDR3 DNA sequence: TGTGCCAGCCGCTTGCCGCAGGGGGGCGGGGGCAACTATGGCTACACCTTC. The full variable domain, its missing parts supplied by reference TRBV5-6 and TRBJ1-2, is DAGVTQSPTHLIKTRGQQVTLRCSPKSGHDTVSWYQQALGQGPQFIFQYYEEEERQRGNFPDRFSGHQFPNYSSELNVNALLLGDSALYLCASRLPQGGGGNYGYTFGSGTRLTVV.

V gene TRBV7-6 combines with J gene TRBJ2-1; 7 bases are shared with TRBD2. Per the germline V gene, CDR1 is SGHVS and CDR2 is FNYEAQ. The CDR3 loop spans 15 amino acids. J gave up 0 bases and V 6 bases, and 5 bases lay outside the gene matches. The CDR3 loop reads CASSPRGGSYNEQFF. The CDR3 nucleotides read TGTGCCAGCAGTCCCCGCGGGGGCTCCTACAATGAGCAGTTCTTC. Supplemented by reference TRBV7-6 and TRBJ2-1, the full variable domain reads GAGVSQSPRYKVTKRGQDVALRCDPISGHVSLYWYRQALGQGPEFLTYFNYEAQQDKSGLPNDRFSAERPEGSISTLTIQRTEQRDSAMYRCASSPRGGSYNEQFFGPGTRLTVL.